This TCR beta chain emerged from a study of regulatory T cells in long-lasting Graves disease. For TCR beta, libraries came from iRepertoire HTBI primers and Arm-PCR of CDR3 regions. TCRdb passed the multiplex PCR reads through MiXCR, listing each CDR3 protein once. The sample has about 350,000 distinct CDR3 sequences; 15% to 20% are singletons. This clonotype came up many times. Time point indicated: newly diagnosed GD, antithyroid drugs for less than 3 months. PBMCs provided the RNA from which the TCR library was made. The V segment lost 6 bases and the J segment 4 bases; nucleotides outside the gene matches: 8. This CDR3 spans 14 amino acids. These sequences were also reported in another study, on T cells in Graves' hyperthyroidism and ophthalmopathy.

The sequence came from a woman aged 18-29 years with Graves disease. This material consisted of peripheral blood mononuclear cells (PBMCs), taken at new diagnosis, from a patient treated with antithyroid drugs. The gene calls are TRBV12-3 or TRBV12-4 and TRBJ1-1; TRBD1 matches 7 bases. CDR3 sequence reads: CASRNDRVGTEAFF. The CDR3 DNA sequence: TGTGCCAGCAGAAACGACAGGGTGGGCACTGAAGCTTTCTTT.